One and the same sample provided the 27 T cell receptor beta chains below, sequenced in a study of T cell responses to AZD1222 COVID-19 vaccine. Sequencing used immunoSEQ multiplex PCR; TCRdb keeps in-frame clones, though not all of them. Here the sample spans 150,000 to 200,000 clones, 70% to 90% being singletons. Sequencing was performed on peripheral blood, taken 28 days after the second AZD1222 dose. The receptor set was obtained from an adult who received the AZD1222 COVID-19 vaccine.

V and J are TRBV6-1 and TRBJ2-3; 10 nucleotides line up with TRBD2. Unmatched junction bases numbered 5, after V lost 2 bases and J lost 0 bases. Germline V lookup: CDR1 MNHNS, CDR2 SASEGT. CDR3 length equals 17 residues. This CDR3 reads CASSERVAGGSTDTQYF. The CDR3 region has the DNA TGTGCCAGCAGTGAAAGGGTAGCGGGGGGTAGCACAGATACGCAGTATTTT.

V gene TRBV5-4 combines with J gene TRBJ2-6; 13 nucleotides agree with TRBD2. There are 17 residues in the CDR3. V lost 9 bases and J lost 0; bases outside the gene matches: 6. Per the germline V gene, CDR1 is SGHNT and CDR2 is YYREEE (reference sequence). The CDR3 sequence is CATEGLAGYSGANVLTF. The CDR3 coding sequence is TGTGCCACCGAGGGACTAGCGGGGTACTCTGGGGCCAACGTCCTGACTTTC.

The chain combines TRBV18 with TRBJ2-3; D might be TRBD2 (6 bases). Germline values: CDR1 KGHSH, CDR2 LQKENI. The CDR3 is 15 residues long. Trimming took 1 base from V and 0 from J, leaving 8 bases between them. The CDR3 protein is CASSPRGLSTDTQYF. The CDR3 region has the DNA TGTGCCAGCTCACCACGGGGACTCAGCACAGATACGCAGTATTTT.

CDR3 DNA: TGTGCCAGGCATAACAGGGGCCCTTCCTACGAGCAGTACTTC. It codes for CARHNRGPSYEQYF. V gene TRBV19 combines with J gene TRBJ2-7; 7 positions agree with TRBD1. This CDR3 is built from 14 residues. The ends lost 9 bases at V and 1 base at J; junction bases unmatched: 9. Germline loops: CDR1 LNHDA, CDR2 SQIVND (reference sequence).

The J gene is TRBJ2-7, the V gene TRBV7-3; tentatively, D is TRBD2 (6 bases). Germline V gene lookup returns CDR1 SGHTA and CDR2 FQGTGA. V lost 3 bases and J lost 3, with 15 bases in between. This CDR3 is built from 15 residues. The CDR3 sequence: CASSLNGGILYEQYF. Here the CDR3 DNA reads TGTGCCAGCAGCTTGAATGGGGGGATCCTCTACGAGCAGTACTTC.

This clone was seen only once. This chain uses TRBV21-1 with TRBJ2-4; the listed D gene, TRBD1, was not tested against the DNA. TRBV21-1 is reported as a pseudogene. CDR3 size: 18 residues. This CDR3 reads CASSAKRDSLIVGNIQYF. In DNA form, the CDR3 reads TGTGCCAGCAGCGCAAAACGGGACAGCCTCATCGTAGGGAACATTCAGTACTTC.

V is TRBV5-1 and J is TRBJ1-2; TRBD1 might be the D (6 bases). CDR1 SGHRS and CDR2 YFSETQ come from the germline V gene. The CDR3 has 14 residues. V dropped 3 bases and J dropped 8 bases, with 17 bases sitting between them. CDR3 DNA sequence: TGCGCCAGCAGCTCCATCCAGGGGTCTGGCGGCTACACCTTC. Protein sequence: CASSSIQGSGGYTF. The full variable domain, in which reference TRBV5-1 and TRBJ1-2 provide the parts outside the CDR3, is KAGVTQTPRYLIKTRGQQVTLSCSPISGHRSVSWYQQTPGQGLQFLFEYFSETQRNKGNFPGRFSGRQFSNSRSEMNVSTLELGDSALYLCASSSIQGSGGYTFGSGTRLTVV.

This chain links TRBV6-5 with TRBJ1-1; the D is unclear. Deletions cut 3 bases from V and 5 bases from J, with 13 bases between. The CDR3 is 14 amino acids. Germline CDR1 is MNHEY and CDR2 is SVGAGI. This CDR3 is CASSYRGFGTEAFF. CDR3 nucleotides: TGTGCCAGCAGTTATAGAGGATTCGGAACTGAAGCTTTCTTT.

The chain uses TRBV12-3 or TRBV12-4 and TRBJ1-4, with D perhaps TRBD1 (5 bases). The CDR3 totals 12 residues. Deletions cut 5 bases from V and 5 bases from J, with 6 bases between. The CDR3 DNA reads TGTGCCAGCAGTCGACAGAATGAAAAACTGTTTTTT. Translation: CASSRQNEKLFF.

The chain employs TRBV14 and TRBJ2-3; TRBD1 might be the D (5 bases). The CDR3 sequence is 12 residues long. The V gene lost 4 bases and the J gene lost 5 bases, with 7 bases spanning the gap. Germline values: CDR1 SGHDN, CDR2 FVKESK. CDR3 in amino acids: CASSPRVDTQYF. As DNA, the CDR3 is TGTGCCAGCAGCCCCAGGGTAGATACGCAGTATTTT. Based on the CDR3 plus reference TRBV14 and TRBJ2-3, the full variable domain is EAGVTQFPSHSVIEKGQTVTLRCDPISGHDNLYWYRRVMGKEIKFLLHFVKESKQDESGMPNNRFLAERTGGTYSTLKVQPAELEDSGVYFCASSPRVDTQYFGPGTRLTVL.

The CDR3 DNA follows: TGTGCCAGCAGCCCCCGGGACGATGGTGGCTACACCTTC. This sequence encodes CASSPRDDGGYTF. This chain connects TRBV7-8 to TRBJ1-2; tentatively, D is TRBD1 (5 bases). The length of the CDR3 is 13 residues. The V and J ends lost 5 bases and 7 bases respectively, with 14 bases between them. Germline-derived CDR1 and CDR2 are SGHVS and FQNEAQ.

J is TRBJ2-3 and V is TRBV19; TRBD2 agrees at 11 bases. V dropped 7 bases and J dropped 4; count of bases not matched to a gene: 16. The CDR3 length is 18 residues. CDR1 and CDR2 (germline): LNHDA, SQIVND (reference sequence). The CDR3 spells CASTGLAGIGYPPDTQYF. CDR3 DNA: TGTGCCAGTACCGGACTAGCGGGCATCGGGTATCCACCAGATACGCAGTATTTT.

This sequence joins TRBV5-1 and TRBJ2-3; 8 bases are a match to TRBD2. From germline, CDR1 is SGHRS and CDR2 YFSETQ. Germline trimming cut 4 bases from V and 4 bases from J; bases unmatched to any gene: 8. The CDR3 is 15 amino acids. The CDR3: CASSPGLAGSDTQYF. CDR3 DNA sequence: TGCGCCAGCAGCCCCGGGTTAGCGGGGTCAGATACGCAGTATTTT.

This clone was recorded only once. The chain uses TRBV29-1 and TRBJ2-1; D is unresolved. V dropped 1 base and J dropped 7 bases, with 14 bases sitting between them. The CDR3 covers 14 residues. Germline CDR1 and CDR2: SQVTM and ANQGSEA. For the CDR3, the DNA is TGCAGCGTTGAAGGTGCCCGGAATACAAATGAGCAGTTCTTC. It is translated as CSVEGARNTNEQFF.

The rearrangement joins TRBV4-2 to TRBJ2-7, with a possible D match to TRBD2 (7 bases). V lost 0 bases to trimming and J lost 1 base, with 16 bases between them. Per the germline V gene, CDR1 is LGHNA and CDR2 is YNFKEQ. The CDR3 loop spans 17 amino acids. The CDR3 protein is CASSQDPTGGRSYEQYF. Here the CDR3 DNA reads TGTGCCAGCAGCCAAGATCCGACCGGGGGGCGATCCTACGAGCAGTACTTC.

This sequence joins TRBV4-3 and TRBJ1-3; D unresolved. V was trimmed by 8 bases and J by 0 bases, leaving 17 bases between them. Germline CDR1 LGHNA, CDR2 YSLEER. This CDR3 has 16 residues. In DNA form, the CDR3 reads TGCGCCAGCCAGCAAACGGCAAGCGGCTCTGGAAACACCATATATTTT. This encodes CASQQTASGSGNTIYF.

The V call is TRBV7-9, the J call TRBJ2-2; D is possibly TRBD1 (6 bases). The germline V gene encodes CDR1 SEHNR and CDR2 FQNEAQ (reference sequence). V lost 3 bases, J lost 4 bases, and 9 bases lay in between. The CDR3 consists of 14 residues. The CDR3 DNA reads as TGTGCCAGCAGCTTGGACAGCATCACCGGGGAGCTGTTTTTT. Its translation: CASSLDSITGELFF.

This rearrangement joins TRBV5-4 to TRBJ2-3, with 9 bases aligning to TRBD2. This CDR3 is built from 18 residues. Germline CDR1 SGHNT, CDR2 YYREEE (reference sequence). The trim removed 4 bases at V and 2 bases at J, leaving 14 bases unmatched. This CDR3 is CASSPPEVAGEVTDTQYF. The CDR3 region has the DNA TGTGCCAGCAGCCCACCGGAAGTAGCGGGGGAGGTCACAGATACGCAGTATTTT.

The genes are TRBV12-3 or TRBV12-4 and TRBJ2-7; D ambiguous. V gave up 6 bases and J gave up 2 bases, with 8 bases separating them. The CDR3 length is 12 residues. The CDR3 spells CASRVGTYEQYF. The CDR3 bases are TGTGCCAGCAGGGTTGGGACCTACGAGCAGTACTTC.

In its sample, this clone was seen a few times. The chain uses TRBV28 and TRBJ2-3; 12 bases are shared with TRBD2. This CDR3 is 16 amino acids long. Germline V gene data show CDR1 as MDHEN and CDR2 as SYDVKM. The trim removed 5 bases at V and 2 bases at J, leaving 5 bases unmatched. The CDR3 loop is CASSHRLAGATDTQYF. The CDR3 nucleotides read TGTGCCAGCAGTCATCGACTAGCGGGGGCCACAGATACGCAGTATTTT.

This chain uses TRBV6-2 or TRBV6-3 with TRBJ2-7; maybe TRBD1 (5 bases). V was cut by 4 bases and J by 3 bases, with 7 bases left in between. The germline V gene encodes CDR1 MNHEY and CDR2 SVGEGT. This CDR3 is built from 12 residues. CDR3 residues: CASSLGDYEQYF. The CDR3 DNA sequence: TGTGCCAGCAGTTTAGGGGACTACGAGCAGTACTTC.

The chain joins TRBV4-2 to TRBJ2-3; 8 nucleotides line up with TRBD2. The V segment lost 1 base and the J segment 2 bases; nucleotides outside the gene matches: 5. This CDR3 has 16 residues. Germline values: CDR1 LGHNA, CDR2 YNFKEQ. The CDR3 DNA is TGTGCCAGCAGCCAAGCCGCAGCGGGGGACACAGATACGCAGTATTTT. It specifies CASSQAAAGDTDTQYF.

The V gene is TRBV5-4, the J gene TRBJ1-1, with no clear D. From germline, CDR1 is SGHNT and CDR2 YYREEE (reference sequence). The CDR3 is 15 amino acids. Trimming pared 0 bases from V and 0 bases from J, leaving 9 bases between. The CDR3 sequence: CASSLAAGLNTEAFF. Here the CDR3 DNA reads TGTGCCAGCAGCTTGGCGGCAGGTCTGAACACTGAAGCTTTCTTT.

Regarding this clone: This sample includes further DNA sequences coding for the same CDR3. The V and J genes are TRBV5-1 and TRBJ1-4; 9 bases align to TRBD1. CDR3 length: 15 amino acids. Germline CDR1 is SGHRS and CDR2 is YFSETQ. J gave up 5 bases and V 2 bases, and 4 bases lay outside the gene matches. The CDR3 DNA sequence: TGCGCCAGCAGCTTACAGGGGGCGAGGAATGAAAAACTGTTTTTT. Protein sequence: CASSLQGARNEKLFF.

This chain connects TRBV3-1 (or the pseudogene TRBV3-2) to TRBJ2-1; TRBD2 matches at 7 bases. The CDR3 length is 15 residues. In germline, CDR1 is LGHDT, CDR2 YNNKEL (reference sequence). The junction had 8 bases not matched to a gene; V was cut back by 0 bases and J by 9 bases. The chain's CDR3 is CASSQDRSGAGEQFF. CDR3 sequence (DNA): TGTGCCAGCAGCCAAGATCGCAGCGGGGCAGGTGAGCAGTTCTTC.

This clone was seen just once. The V call is TRBV9, the J call TRBJ1-1; possible D gene TRBD1, 6 bases. Germline V CDR1 and CDR2: SGDLS, YYNGEE. This CDR3 region has 13 residues. Trimming shortened V by 2 bases and J by 3 bases, and 8 bases separated the two germline ends. CDR3 sequence reads: CASSVDRHTEAFF. The CDR3 bases are TGTGCCAGCAGCGTGGACAGACACACTGAAGCTTTCTTT.

This chain uses TRBV30 with TRBJ1-3; D is unclear. The CDR3 has 13 amino acids. The germline gives CDR1 GTSNPN, CDR2 SVGIG (reference sequence). Deletions cut 7 bases from V and 4 bases from J, with 14 bases between. The CDR3 reads CASTQSEGNTIYF. As DNA, the CDR3 is TGTGCCTCTACACAATCAGAAGGAAACACCATATATTTT.